The 2 T cell receptor beta chains presented below share a single source sample, sequenced in a study of CD8+CD57+ T cells in acquired aplastic anemia. Profiling of TCR beta VDJ combinations and CDR3 sequences used genomic DNA as template. TCRdb reprocessed the reads via MiXCR and lists one record per CDR3 protein. Of more than 150,000 distinct CDR3 sequences in the sample, over 60% were seen once. The sequenced sample was sorted CD4+, CD8+, or CD8+CD57+ T cells (not recorded which) from PBMCs. The receptors derive from a human donor with severe aplastic anemia or a healthy control (not recorded which).

This chain uses TRBV7-2 with TRBJ1-2; 8 positions agree with TRBD1. From germline, CDR1 is SGHTA and CDR2 FQGNSA. The junction had 2 bases not matched to a gene; V was cut back by 4 bases and J by 4 bases. This CDR3 comprises 13 residues. CDR3 sequence reads: CASSSTGGYGYTF. Written as DNA, the CDR3 is TGTGCCAGCAGCTCCACAGGGGGCTATGGCTACACCTTC.

The gene calls are TRBV20-1 and TRBJ1-6; 7 bases line up with TRBD1. CDR1 DFQATT and CDR2 SNEGSKA come from the germline V gene (reference sequence). This CDR3 contains 17 residues. After removal of 6 bases from V and 7 bases from J, the junction contained 18 bases not matched to a gene. In DNA, the CDR3 is TGCAGTGCGCGCCATTACCCGAGGACAGGTGGCAATTCACCCCTCCACTTT. Translated: CSARHYPRTGGNSPLHF.